This T cell receptor beta chain is from a study of blood T cell repertoires in COVID-19. Turning to the study itself: PBMCs, B-cell-depleted T cells, or T cells provided the cDNA or gDNA that made up the material.

Source study methods: How many nucleated cells were present was estimated from reference gene primer amplification. The method was immunoSEQ multiplex PCR; TCRdb's version includes in-frame clones alone and lacks a portion of them. Clonal size and the V and J genes are those of that table, whereas D and trimming came from the DNA. The data show about 500,000 clones, 75% to 90% seen once. Losses at the gene ends were 3 bases for V and 3 bases for J; bases not matched to a gene: 7. Germline-derived CDR1 and CDR2 are LGHDT and YNNKEL (reference sequence). There are 15 residues in the CDR3. The rearrangement uses TRBV3-1 (or the pseudogene TRBV3-2) and TRBJ2-7; 8 bases align to TRBD2. This receptor was identified in a young man with COVID-19, enrolled during active disease. Sequencing input: peripheral blood. CDR3 region: CASSQDGLAFYEQYF. The DNA for the CDR3 is TGTGCCAGCAGCCAGGATGGACTAGCTTTCTACGAGCAGTACTTC.